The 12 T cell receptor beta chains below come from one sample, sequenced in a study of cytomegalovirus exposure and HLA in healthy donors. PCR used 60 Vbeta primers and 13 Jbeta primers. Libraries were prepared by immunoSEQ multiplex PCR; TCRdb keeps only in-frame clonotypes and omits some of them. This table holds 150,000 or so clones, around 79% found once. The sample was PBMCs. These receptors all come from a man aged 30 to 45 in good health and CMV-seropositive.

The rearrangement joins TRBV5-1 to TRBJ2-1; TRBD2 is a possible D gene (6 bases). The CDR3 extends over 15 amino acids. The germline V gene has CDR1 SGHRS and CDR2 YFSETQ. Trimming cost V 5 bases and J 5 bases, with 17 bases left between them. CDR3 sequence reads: CASRASSGGDNEQFF. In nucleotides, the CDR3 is TGCGCCAGCAGGGCGAGTAGCGGAGGGGACAATGAGCAGTTCTTC. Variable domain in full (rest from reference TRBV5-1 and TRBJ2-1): KAGVTQTPRYLIKTRGQQVTLSCSPISGHRSVSWYQQTPGQGLQFLFEYFSETQRNKGNFPGRFSGRQFSNSRSEMNVSTLELGDSALYLCASRASSGGDNEQFFGPGTRLTVL.

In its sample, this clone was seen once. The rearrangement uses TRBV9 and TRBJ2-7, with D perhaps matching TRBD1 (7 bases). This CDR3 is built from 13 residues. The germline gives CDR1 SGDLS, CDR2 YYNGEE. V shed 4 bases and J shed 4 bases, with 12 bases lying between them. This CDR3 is CASSQGGRYEQYF. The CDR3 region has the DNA TGTGCCAGCAGCCAGGGGGGTCGGTACGAGCAGTACTTC.

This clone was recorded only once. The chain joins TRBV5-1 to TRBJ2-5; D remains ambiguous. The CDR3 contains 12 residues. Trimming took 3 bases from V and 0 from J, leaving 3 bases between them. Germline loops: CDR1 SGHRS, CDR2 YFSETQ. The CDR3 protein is CASSYYQETQYF. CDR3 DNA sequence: TGCGCCAGCAGCTACTACCAAGAGACCCAGTACTTC.

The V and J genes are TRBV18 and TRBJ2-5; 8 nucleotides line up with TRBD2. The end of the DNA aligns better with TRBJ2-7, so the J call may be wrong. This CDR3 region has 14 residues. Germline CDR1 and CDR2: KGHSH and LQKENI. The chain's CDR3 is CASSGSGASYEQYF. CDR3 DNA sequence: TGTGCCAGCTCAGGTAGCGGGGCTAGCTACGAGCAGTACTTC.

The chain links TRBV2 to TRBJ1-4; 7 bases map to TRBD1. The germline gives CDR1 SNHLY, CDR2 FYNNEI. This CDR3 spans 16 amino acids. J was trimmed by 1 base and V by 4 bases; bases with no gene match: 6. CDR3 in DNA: TGTGCCAGCAGTGCTCAGGGGGAAGGAACTAATGAAAAACTGTTTTTT. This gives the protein CASSAQGEGTNEKLFF.

CDR3 sequence reads: CASSPVTGASYEQYF. Here the CDR3 DNA reads TGTGCCAGCAGCCCTGTTACAGGGGCCTCCTACGAGCAGTACTTC. The chain recombines TRBV28 with TRBJ2-7, with 7 bases matching TRBD1. Trimming cost V 6 bases and J 0 bases; bases outside gene matches: 8. CDR3 length: 15 residues. Germline loops: CDR1 MDHEN, CDR2 SYDVKM.

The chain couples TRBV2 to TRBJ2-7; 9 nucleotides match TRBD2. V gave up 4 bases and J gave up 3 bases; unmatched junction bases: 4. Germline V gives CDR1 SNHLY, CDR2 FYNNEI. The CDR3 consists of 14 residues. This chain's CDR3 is CASSGAGGRYEQYF. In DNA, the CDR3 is TGTGCCAGCAGTGGGGCGGGAGGGCGCTACGAGCAGTACTTC.

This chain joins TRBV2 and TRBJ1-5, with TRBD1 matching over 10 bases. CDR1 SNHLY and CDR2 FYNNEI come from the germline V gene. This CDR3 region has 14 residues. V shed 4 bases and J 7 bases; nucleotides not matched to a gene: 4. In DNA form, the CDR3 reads TGTGCCAGCAGTGGAGGACAGGGGGACCAGCCCCAGCATTTT. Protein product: CASSGGQGDQPQHF. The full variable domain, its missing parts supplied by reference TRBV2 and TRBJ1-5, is EPEVTQTPSHQVTQMGQEVILRCVPISNHLYFYWYRQILGQKVEFLVSFYNNEISEKSEIFDDQFSVERPDGSNFTLKIRSTKLEDSAMYFCASSGGQGDQPQHFGDGTRLSIL.

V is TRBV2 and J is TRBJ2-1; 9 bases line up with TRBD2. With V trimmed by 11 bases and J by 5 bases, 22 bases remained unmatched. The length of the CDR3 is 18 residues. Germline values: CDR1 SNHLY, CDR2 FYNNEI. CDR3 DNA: TGTGCCCCCTCCAGAGGGGCTAGCGGGACAAGTAGGGACAATGAGCAGTTCTTC. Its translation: CAPSRGASGTSRDNEQFF.

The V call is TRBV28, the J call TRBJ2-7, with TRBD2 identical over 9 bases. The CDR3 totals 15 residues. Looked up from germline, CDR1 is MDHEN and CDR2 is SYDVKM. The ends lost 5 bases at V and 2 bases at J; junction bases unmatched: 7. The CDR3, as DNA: TGTGCCAGCAGTGGTAGCGGGGGAAGAACCTACGAGCAGTACTTC. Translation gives CASSGSGGRTYEQYF.

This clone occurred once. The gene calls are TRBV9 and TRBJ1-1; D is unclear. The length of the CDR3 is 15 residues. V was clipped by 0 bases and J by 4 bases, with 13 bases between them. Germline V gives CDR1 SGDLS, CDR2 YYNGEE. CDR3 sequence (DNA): TGTGCCAGCAGCGTAGAGGGAAATGCGGGCACTGAAGCTTTCTTT. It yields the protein CASSVEGNAGTEAFF.

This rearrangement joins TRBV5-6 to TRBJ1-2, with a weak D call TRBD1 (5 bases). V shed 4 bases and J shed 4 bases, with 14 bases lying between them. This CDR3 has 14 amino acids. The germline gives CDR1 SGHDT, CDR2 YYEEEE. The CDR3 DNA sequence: TGTGCCAGCAGCGTGCAGGGTCTCTTCTATGGCTACACCTTC. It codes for CASSVQGLFYGYTF.